The clone carrying this TCR beta chain was seen only a few times. The target antigen is unknown. The study reverse transcribed the entire isolated RNA, so it sequenced expressed TCRB transcripts. Produced via immunoSEQ multiplex PCR; TCRdb's table is partial and in-frame only. The sample lists about 650,000 clones, 12% occurring once. This record comes from a study of beta chain features in type 1 diabetes. Study-wide points: All four CD4+ subsets of Type 1 diabetes patients contained TCRB CDR3s that were moderately but significantly shorter.

CDR1 and CDR2 (germline): LNHNV, YYDKDF (reference sequence). The CDR3 contains 14 residues. Trimming removed 5 bases at V and 2 bases at J, with 10 bases between. This chain links TRBV15 with TRBJ1-5; D possibly corresponds to TRBD1 (6 bases). The receptor comes from a man aged 30 to 39 with type 1 diabetes. The sequenced sample was naive CD4+ T cells from blood. The CDR3 DNA sequence: TGTGCCACCAGCCCAGGGGAGGGCAATCAGCCCCAGCATTTT. It specifies CATSPGEGNQPQHF.